This entry describes one TCR beta chain. The data were taken from a study of blood T cell repertoires in COVID-19. The junction had 3 bases not matched to a gene; V was cut back by 0 bases and J by 4 bases. CDR3 length equals 14 residues. Looked up from germline, CDR1 is SGHRS and CDR2 is YFSETQ. Using immunoSEQ multiplex PCR, the repertoire was profiled, and TCRdb retains in-frame clones only, with some absent. The sample carries about 40,000 clones, 85% to 90% recorded once. Source material: peripheral blood. The rearrangement links TRBV5-1 to TRBJ2-5, with 7 nucleotides matching TRBD1. This TCR derives from a man aged 50 to 59 in a cohort sampled during active COVID-19. The CDR3 sequence: CASSLGQGIETQYF. In nucleotides, the CDR3 is TGCGCCAGCAGCTTGGGACAGGGAATAGAGACCCAGTACTTC.